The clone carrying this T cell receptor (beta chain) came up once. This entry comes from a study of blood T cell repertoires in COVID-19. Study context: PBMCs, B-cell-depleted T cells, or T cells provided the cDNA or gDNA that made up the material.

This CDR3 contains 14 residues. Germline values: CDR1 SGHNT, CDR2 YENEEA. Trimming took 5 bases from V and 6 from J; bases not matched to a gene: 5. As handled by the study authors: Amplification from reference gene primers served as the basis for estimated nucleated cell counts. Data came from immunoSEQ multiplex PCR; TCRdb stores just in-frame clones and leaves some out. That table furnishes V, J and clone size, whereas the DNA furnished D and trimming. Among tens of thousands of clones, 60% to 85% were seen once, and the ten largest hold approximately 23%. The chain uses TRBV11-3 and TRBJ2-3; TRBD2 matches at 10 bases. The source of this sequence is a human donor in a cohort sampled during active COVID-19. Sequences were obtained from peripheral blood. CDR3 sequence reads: CASSHQRGGDTQYF. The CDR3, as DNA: TGTGCCAGCAGCCATCAGCGGGGGGGTGATACGCAGTATTTT.